The TCR beta chain described here comes from a study of T-cell reconstitution after alpha-beta-depleted transplantation in children. General study results and limits: T-cell counts and diversity were attributed mostly to newly produced T cells one year after transplant. Expanded graft clones, several hundred of them, were reportedly the source of alpha-beta T cells about two months after transplant. Some patients owed their high day-60 TCRbeta diversity to surviving recipient T cells and thymic progenitors.

The TCRbeta library was prepared with unique molecular identifiers. TCRdb re-analysed the PCR reads in MiXCR, keeping a single row per CDR3 protein. The data hold some 300,000 distinct CDR3 sequences, with approximately 7.3% observed a single time. This clonotype was counted ten times or more. Its antigen is currently unknown. The CDR3 runs 15 residues. Germline V CDR1 and CDR2: PRHDT, FYEKMQ (reference sequence). V lost 1 base and J lost 7, with 14 bases in between. The genes are TRBV13 and TRBJ2-1; the D gene is possibly TRBD1 (6 bases). The clonotype originates from a female patient aged 2-9 years who had a stem cell transplant for Fanconi anemia, so the T cells may come from the graft donor. The source material was peripheral blood, sampled 360 days after TCRalphabeta/CD19-depleted stem cell transplant. This chain's CDR3 is CASSLVATGWNEQFF. CDR3 sequence (DNA): TGTGCCAGCAGCTTAGTAGCCACAGGGTGGAATGAGCAGTTCTTC. Together with reference TRBV13 and TRBJ2-1, the CDR3 gives the full variable domain: AAGVIQSPRHLIKEKRETATLKCYPIPRHDTVYWYQQGPGQDPQFLISFYEKMQSDKGSIPDRFSAQQFSDYHSELNMSSLELGDSALYFCASSLVATGWNEQFFGPGTRLTVL.